Listed here are 13 T cell receptor beta chains from one sample, sequenced in a study of PD-L1 blockade in urothelial cancer. Time point indicated: peripheral blood 6 weeks after treatment start. Clones were sequenced by immunoSEQ multiplex PCR, and TCRdb holds only the in-frame ones, with some missing. The sample consists of about 45,000 clones, roughly 82% of them appearing once. The sequencing here drew on PBMCs, taken around atezolizumab (anti-PD-L1) treatment. Receptors originate from a man aged 60 to 75 with urothelial cancer.

This clone was seen once. This rearrangement joins TRBV9 to TRBJ2-7, with D possibly TRBD1 on 5 matching bases. The CDR3 contains 15 residues. Trimming took 0 bases from V and 0 from J, leaving 10 bases between them. Germline loops: CDR1 SGDLS, CDR2 YYNGEE. Here the CDR3 reads CASSVGGSSSYEQYF. The CDR3 nucleotides read TGTGCCAGCAGCGTAGGGGGCTCTAGCTCCTACGAGCAGTACTTC.

The rearrangement uses TRBV28 and TRBJ1-4; the match to TRBD1 covers 8 bases. The CDR3 is 16 residues long. V shed 6 bases, J shed 0 bases, and the junction held 6 bases outside the gene matches. From germline, CDR1 is MDHEN and CDR2 SYDVKM. This CDR3 is CASSTPGQATNEKLFF. The CDR3 DNA reads TGTGCCAGCAGCACCCCGGGACAGGCAACTAATGAAAAACTGTTTTTT. Supplemented by reference TRBV28 and TRBJ1-4, the full variable domain reads DVKVTQSSRYLVKRTGEKVFLECVQDMDHENMFWYRQDPGLGLRLIYFSYDVKMKEKGDIPEGYSVSREKKERFSLILESASTNQTSMYLCASSTPGQATNEKLFFGSGTQLSVL.

CDR3 bases: TGTGCCAGCAGGGTAGTGGGGGGAAACACCGGGGAGCTGTTTTTT. Protein: CASRVVGGNTGELFF. The chain joins TRBV6-1 to TRBJ2-2, with D perhaps TRBD2 (6 bases). The germline gives CDR1 MNHNS, CDR2 SASEGT. CDR3 length: 15 residues. Trimming removed 6 bases from V and 2 bases from J, with 13 bases in between.

The chain is built from TRBV7-6 and TRBJ2-1; D is unclear. Germline V gene sequence: CDR1 SGHVS, CDR2 FNYEAQ. Trimming took 7 bases from V and 0 from J, leaving 13 bases between them. This CDR3 region has 15 residues. The CDR3, as DNA: TGTGCCAGCATCCCGGTGGAGAGCTCCTACAATGAGCAGTTCTTC. Its translation is CASIPVESSYNEQFF. The whole variable domain, remainder taken from reference TRBV7-6 and TRBJ2-1, is GAGVSQSPRYKVTKRGQDVALRCDPISGHVSLYWYRQALGQGPEFLTYFNYEAQQDKSGLPNDRFSAERPEGSISTLTIQRTEQRDSAMYRCASIPVESSYNEQFFGPGTRLTVL.

The DNA for the CDR3 is TGTGCCAGCAGTTACTCCCCCGGGGGTTTCGGCGAGCAGTACTTC. Translating gives CASSYSPGGFGEQYF. This sequence joins TRBV6-5 and TRBJ2-7; tentatively, D is TRBD2 (6 bases). Trimming stripped 0 bases from V and 6 bases from J, with 15 bases between. From germline, CDR1 is MNHEY and CDR2 SVGAGI. This CDR3 has 15 residues.

V gene TRBV28 combines with J gene TRBJ1-3; the D is unclear. Germline V gene lookup returns CDR1 MDHEN and CDR2 SYDVKM. Trimming took off 2 bases at V and 0 bases at J, with 14 bases between the two ends. The CDR3 sequence is 17 residues long. The CDR3 here is CASSLPSPVNSGNTIYF. Written as DNA, the CDR3 is TGTGCCAGCAGTTTACCCTCCCCGGTCAACTCTGGAAACACCATATATTTT.

The V gene is TRBV5-6, the J gene TRBJ2-5, with TRBD2 matching 12 bases. The germline CDR1 and CDR2 sequences are SGHDT and YYEEEE. Trimming removed 4 bases from V and 2 bases from J; junction bases left unmatched: 6. This CDR3 spans 16 amino acids. The CDR3 loop is CASSQTSGGTQETQYF. The CDR3 DNA is TGTGCCAGCAGCCAAACTAGCGGGGGGACTCAAGAGACCCAGTACTTC.

The chain uses TRBV7-2 and TRBJ2-7; 7 bases line up with TRBD2. Germline V gene sequence: CDR1 SGHTA, CDR2 FQGNSA. This CDR3 comprises 14 residues. V shed 5 bases, J shed 5 bases, and the junction held 9 bases outside the gene matches. The CDR3 coding sequence is TGTGCCAGCAGCCCCCTTTTGGCGGGAGACGAGCAGTACTTC. Translated: CASSPLLAGDEQYF.

The chain joins TRBV5-1 to TRBJ1-2; no reliable D call. Germline values: CDR1 SGHRS, CDR2 YFSETQ. The CDR3 is 14 amino acids. The V end lost 2 bases, the J end lost 8 bases, and 16 bases lay between the germline ends. CDR3 coding DNA: TGCGCCAGCAGCTTAAGTGGAGGGTCTGAGGGCTACACCTTC. It translates to CASSLSGGSEGYTF.

The chain carries TRBV7-9 and TRBJ1-3; D possibly corresponds to TRBD1 (6 bases). The CDR3 covers 15 residues. Germline V gene data show CDR1 as SEHNR and CDR2 as FQNEAQ (reference sequence). V was pared by 1 base and J by 0 bases, with 7 bases between. Written as DNA, the CDR3 is TGTGCCAGCAGCTTAGGGGGGCTCTCTGGAAACACCATATATTTT. This sequence encodes CASSLGGLSGNTIYF.

The chain employs TRBV14 and TRBJ1-1; D uncertain. This CDR3 is built from 12 residues. V lost 5 bases, J lost 8 bases, and 12 bases lay in between. Germline lookup yields CDR1 SGHDN and CDR2 FVKESK. The CDR3 nucleotides are TGTGCCAGCAGCGAGTCCGCCCCAGAAGCTTTCTTT. Residues: CASSESAPEAFF.

This chain joins TRBV6-5 and TRBJ2-7; 8 bases are a match to TRBD2. Trimming at V came to 2 bases and at J to 1 base, leaving 4 bases not matched to a gene. Looked up from germline, CDR1 is MNHEY and CDR2 is SVGAGI. This CDR3 contains 15 residues. CDR3 protein: CASSYRLAGSYEQYF. The CDR3 bases are TGTGCCAGCAGTTACAGGCTAGCGGGTTCCTACGAGCAGTACTTC.

The chain carries TRBV6-5 and TRBJ1-2; TRBD1 agrees at 7 bases. V was pared by 5 bases and J by 2 bases, with 5 bases of the junction left unmatched. Germline values: CDR1 MNHEY, CDR2 SVGAGI. The CDR3 runs 14 residues. The CDR3 DNA follows: TGTGCCAGCAGTCCGACAGGGCCCAACTATGGCTACACCTTC. It is translated as CASSPTGPNYGYTF.